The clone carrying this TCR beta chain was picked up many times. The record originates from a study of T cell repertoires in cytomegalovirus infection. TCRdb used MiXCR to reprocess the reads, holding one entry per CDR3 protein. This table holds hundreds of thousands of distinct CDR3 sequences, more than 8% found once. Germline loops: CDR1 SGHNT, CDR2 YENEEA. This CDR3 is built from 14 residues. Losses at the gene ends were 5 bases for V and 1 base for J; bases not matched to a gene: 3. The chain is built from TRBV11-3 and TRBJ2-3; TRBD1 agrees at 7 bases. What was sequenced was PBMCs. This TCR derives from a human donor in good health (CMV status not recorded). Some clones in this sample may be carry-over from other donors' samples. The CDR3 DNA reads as TGTGCCAGCAGCCCCGGACAGGGCACAGATACGCAGTATTTT. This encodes CASSPGQGTDTQYF.